The 4 T cell receptor beta chains presented below share a single source sample, sequenced in a study of blood T cell repertoires in COVID-19. Generated by immunoSEQ multiplex PCR, the TCRdb table keeps only in-frame clones and is missing some. Among 95,000 to 100,000 clones listed, approximately 84% were seen once. Material: peripheral blood. These receptors were obtained from a woman in her sixties with acute or convalescent COVID-19.

This sequence joins TRBV18 and TRBJ2-1, with D possibly matching TRBD1 (5 bases). The CDR3 has 18 residues. V was trimmed by 2 bases and J by 6 bases, leaving 23 bases between them. The germline gives CDR1 KGHSH, CDR2 LQKENI. The CDR3 loop is CASSPGMGPGSYTNEQFF. Here the CDR3 DNA reads TGTGCCAGCTCACCAGGGATGGGGCCGGGTAGTTATACCAATGAGCAGTTCTTC.

This clone appeared a few times. The gene calls are TRBV15 and TRBJ2-7; 10 bases agree with TRBD1. Trimming removed 5 bases from V and 7 bases from J; junction bases left unmatched: 11. Per germline, CDR1 LNHNV and CDR2 YYDKDF (reference sequence). This CDR3 has 15 residues. In DNA form, the CDR3 reads TGTGCCACCAGCGCCCGGGACAGGGGACCCATTGAGCAGTACTTC. It is translated as CATSARDRGPIEQYF.

This chain joins TRBV4-1 and TRBJ2-6; 10 bases map to TRBD1. J was trimmed by 2 bases and V by 4 bases; bases with no gene match: 2. This CDR3 is 16 amino acids long. Germline values: CDR1 MGHRA, CDR2 YSYEKL. This CDR3 reads CASSRDRGPGANVLTF. The CDR3 DNA reads TGCGCCAGCAGCCGCGACAGGGGGCCTGGGGCCAACGTCCTGACTTTC.

This clone appeared a single time. V gene TRBV29-1 combines with J gene TRBJ2-7; D gene unclear. V lost 5 bases and J lost 4, with 9 bases in between. This CDR3 contains 11 residues. CDR1 SQVTM and CDR2 ANQGSEA come from the germline V gene. The CDR3 region is CSVNSPYEQYF. The CDR3 region has the DNA TGCAGCGTTAACAGTCCGTACGAGCAGTACTTC.